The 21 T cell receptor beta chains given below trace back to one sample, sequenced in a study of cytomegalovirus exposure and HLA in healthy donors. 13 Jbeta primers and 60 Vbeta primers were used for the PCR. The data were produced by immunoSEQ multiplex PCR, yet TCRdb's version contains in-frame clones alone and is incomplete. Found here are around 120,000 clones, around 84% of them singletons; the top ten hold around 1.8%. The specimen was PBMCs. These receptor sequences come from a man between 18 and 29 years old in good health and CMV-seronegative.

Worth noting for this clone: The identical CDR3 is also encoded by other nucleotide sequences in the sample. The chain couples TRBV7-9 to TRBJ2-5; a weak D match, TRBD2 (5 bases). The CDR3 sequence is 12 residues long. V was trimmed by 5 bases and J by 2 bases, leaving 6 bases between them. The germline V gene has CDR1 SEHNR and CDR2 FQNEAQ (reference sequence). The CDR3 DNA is TGTGCCAGCAGCCCGGGGCAAGAGACCCAGTACTTC. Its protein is CASSPGQETQYF.

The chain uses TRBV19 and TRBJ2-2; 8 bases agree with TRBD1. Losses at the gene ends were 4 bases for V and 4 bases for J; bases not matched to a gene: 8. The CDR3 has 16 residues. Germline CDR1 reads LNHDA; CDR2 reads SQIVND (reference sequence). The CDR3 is CASSKGHRGSTGELFF. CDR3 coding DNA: TGTGCCAGTAGTAAGGGGCACAGGGGGTCCACCGGGGAGCTGTTTTTT.

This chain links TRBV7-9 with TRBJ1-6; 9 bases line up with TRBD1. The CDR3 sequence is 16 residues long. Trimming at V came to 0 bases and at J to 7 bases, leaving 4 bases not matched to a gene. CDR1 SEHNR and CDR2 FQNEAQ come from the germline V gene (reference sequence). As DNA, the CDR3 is TGTGCCAGCAGCTTAGCGAAGGGACAGGGAAATTCACCCCTCCACTTT. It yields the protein CASSLAKGQGNSPLHF. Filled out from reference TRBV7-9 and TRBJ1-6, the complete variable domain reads DTGVSQNPRHKITKRGQNVTFRCDPISEHNRLYWYRQTLGQGPEFLTYFQNEAQLEKSRLLSDRFSAERPKGSFSTLEIQRTEQGDSAMYLCASSLAKGQGNSPLHFGNGTRLTVT.

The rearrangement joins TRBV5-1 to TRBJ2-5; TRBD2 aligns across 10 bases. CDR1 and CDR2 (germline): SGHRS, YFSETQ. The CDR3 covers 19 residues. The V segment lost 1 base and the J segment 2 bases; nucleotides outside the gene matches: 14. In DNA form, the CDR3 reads TGCGCCAGCAGCTTGCCGATTGGGATTAGCGGGGGGTCACAAGAGACCCAGTACTTC. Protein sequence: CASSLPIGISGGSQETQYF.

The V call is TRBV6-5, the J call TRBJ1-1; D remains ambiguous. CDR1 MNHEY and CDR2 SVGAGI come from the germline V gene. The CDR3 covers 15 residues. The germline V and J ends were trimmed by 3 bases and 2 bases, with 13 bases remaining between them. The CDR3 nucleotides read TGTGCCAGCAGTTATAGCTCCCCCGGAAACACTGAAGCTTTCTTT. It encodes CASSYSSPGNTEAFF.

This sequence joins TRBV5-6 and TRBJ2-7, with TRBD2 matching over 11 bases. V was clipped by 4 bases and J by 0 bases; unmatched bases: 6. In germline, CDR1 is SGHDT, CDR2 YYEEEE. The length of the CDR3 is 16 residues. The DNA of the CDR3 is TGTGCCAGCAGCCTTAGCGGGGGGGCTCCCTCCTACGAGCAGTACTTC. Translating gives CASSLSGGAPSYEQYF. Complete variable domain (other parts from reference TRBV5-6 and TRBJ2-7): DAGVTQSPTHLIKTRGQQVTLRCSPKSGHDTVSWYQQALGQGPQFIFQYYEEEERQRGNFPDRFSGHQFPNYSSELNVNALLLGDSALYLCASSLSGGAPSYEQYFGPGTRLTVT.

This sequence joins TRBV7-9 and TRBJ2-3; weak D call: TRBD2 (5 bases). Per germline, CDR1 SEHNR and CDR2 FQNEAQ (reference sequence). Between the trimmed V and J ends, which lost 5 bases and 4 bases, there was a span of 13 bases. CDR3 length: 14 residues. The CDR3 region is CASSRTGSADTQYF. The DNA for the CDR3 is TGTGCCAGCAGCCGCACGGGGTCGGCAGATACGCAGTATTTT.

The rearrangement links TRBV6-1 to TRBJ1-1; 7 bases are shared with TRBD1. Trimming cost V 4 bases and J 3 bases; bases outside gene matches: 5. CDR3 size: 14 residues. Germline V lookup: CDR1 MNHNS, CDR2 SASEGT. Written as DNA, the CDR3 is TGTGCCAGCAGTGGGCGGGGACAGCACACTGAAGCTTTCTTT. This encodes CASSGRGQHTEAFF.

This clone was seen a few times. CDR3 DNA: TGTGCCAGCAGTCCGGGACAGGAGGGCTACACCTTC. Its translation: CASSPGQEGYTF. V and J are TRBV5-6 and TRBJ1-2, with 8 bases lining up with TRBD1. The CDR3 contains 12 residues. J gave up 8 bases and V 5 bases, and 5 bases lay outside the gene matches. Per germline, CDR1 SGHDT and CDR2 YYEEEE.

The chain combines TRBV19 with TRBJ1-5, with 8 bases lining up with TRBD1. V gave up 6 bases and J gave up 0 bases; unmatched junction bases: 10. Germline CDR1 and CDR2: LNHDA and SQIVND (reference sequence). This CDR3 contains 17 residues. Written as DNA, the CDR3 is TGTGCCAGTAGGTCTCCGCTGGGGACAGGTAGCAATCAGCCCCAGCATTTT. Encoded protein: CASRSPLGTGSNQPQHF.

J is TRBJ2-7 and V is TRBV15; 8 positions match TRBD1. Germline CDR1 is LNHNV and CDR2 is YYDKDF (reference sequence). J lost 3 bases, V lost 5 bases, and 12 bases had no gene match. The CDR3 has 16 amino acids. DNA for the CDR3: TGTGCCACCAGCGGAAGACAGGGGTTGGGCCACTACGAGCAGTACTTC. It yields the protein CATSGRQGLGHYEQYF.

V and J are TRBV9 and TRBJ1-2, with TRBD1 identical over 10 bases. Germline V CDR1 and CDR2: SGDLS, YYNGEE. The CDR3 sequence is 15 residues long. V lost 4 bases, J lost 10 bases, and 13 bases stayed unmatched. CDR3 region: CASSPDRGLQFDYTF. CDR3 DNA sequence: TGTGCCAGCAGCCCCGACAGGGGGCTACAATTTGACTACACCTTC.

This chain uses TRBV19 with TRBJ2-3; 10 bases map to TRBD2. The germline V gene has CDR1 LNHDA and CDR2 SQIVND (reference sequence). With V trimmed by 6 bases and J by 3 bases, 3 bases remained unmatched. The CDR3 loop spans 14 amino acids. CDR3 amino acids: CASRERGGTDTQYF. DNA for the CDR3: TGTGCCAGTAGAGAGCGGGGGGGTACAGATACGCAGTATTTT. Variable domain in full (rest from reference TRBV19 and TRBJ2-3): DGGITQSPKYLFRKEGQNVTLSCEQNLNHDAMYWYRQDPGQGLRLIYYSQIVNDFQKGDIAEGYSVSREKKESFPLTVTSAQKNPTAFYLCASRERGGTDTQYFGPGTRLTVL.

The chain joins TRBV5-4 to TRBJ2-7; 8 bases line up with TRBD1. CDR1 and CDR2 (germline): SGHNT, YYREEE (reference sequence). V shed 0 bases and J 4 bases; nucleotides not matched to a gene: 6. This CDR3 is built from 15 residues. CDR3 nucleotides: TGTGCCAGCAGCTTGGGGGCCGGACAGGGATACGAGCAGTACTTC. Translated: CASSLGAGQGYEQYF.

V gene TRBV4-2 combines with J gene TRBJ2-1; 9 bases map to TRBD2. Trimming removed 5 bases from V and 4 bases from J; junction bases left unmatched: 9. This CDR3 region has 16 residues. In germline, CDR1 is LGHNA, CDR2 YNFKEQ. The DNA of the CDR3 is TGTGCCAGCAGCTTACTAGCGGGCGGCCTGTACAATGAGCAGTTCTTC. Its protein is CASSLLAGGLYNEQFF.

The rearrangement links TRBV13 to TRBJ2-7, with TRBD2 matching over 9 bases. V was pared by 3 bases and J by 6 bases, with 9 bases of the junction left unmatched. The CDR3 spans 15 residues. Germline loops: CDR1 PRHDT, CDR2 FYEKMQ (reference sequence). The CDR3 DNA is TGTGCCAGCAGCTTGGATGGGCGGGGGGGGCCCGAGCAGTACTTC. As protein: CASSLDGRGGPEQYF.

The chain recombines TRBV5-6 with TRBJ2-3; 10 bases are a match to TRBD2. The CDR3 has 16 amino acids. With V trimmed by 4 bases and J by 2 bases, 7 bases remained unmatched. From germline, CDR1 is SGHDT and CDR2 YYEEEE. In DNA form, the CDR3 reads TGTGCCAGCAGCCGCCGACTAGCGGGTCTCACAGATACGCAGTATTTT. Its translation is CASSRRLAGLTDTQYF.

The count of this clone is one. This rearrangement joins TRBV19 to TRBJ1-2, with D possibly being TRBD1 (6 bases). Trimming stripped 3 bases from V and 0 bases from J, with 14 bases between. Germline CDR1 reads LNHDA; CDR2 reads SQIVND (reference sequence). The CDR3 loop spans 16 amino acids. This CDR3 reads CASSIRGNISNYGYTF. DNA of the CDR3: TGTGCCAGTAGTATTAGGGGGAACATTTCTAACTATGGCTACACCTTC.

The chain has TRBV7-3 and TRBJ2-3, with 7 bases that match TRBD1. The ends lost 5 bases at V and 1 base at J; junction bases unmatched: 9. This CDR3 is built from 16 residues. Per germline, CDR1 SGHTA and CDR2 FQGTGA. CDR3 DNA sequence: TGTGCCAGCAGCCCAGACAGGGTTGGGGGCACAGATACGCAGTATTTT. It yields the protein CASSPDRVGGTDTQYF.

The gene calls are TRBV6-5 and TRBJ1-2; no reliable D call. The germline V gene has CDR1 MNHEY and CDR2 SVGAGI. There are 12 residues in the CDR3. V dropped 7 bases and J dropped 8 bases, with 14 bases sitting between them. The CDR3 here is CASTLGEWGYTF. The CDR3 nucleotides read TGTGCCAGCACCCTTGGAGAATGGGGCTACACCTTC.

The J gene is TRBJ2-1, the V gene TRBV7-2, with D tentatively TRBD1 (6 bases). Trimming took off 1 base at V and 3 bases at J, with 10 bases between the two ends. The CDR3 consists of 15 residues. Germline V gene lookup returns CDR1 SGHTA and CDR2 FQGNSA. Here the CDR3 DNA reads TGTGCCAGCAGCTTAGGGCTAGGGGGCTACAATGAGCAGTTCTTC. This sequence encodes CASSLGLGGYNEQFF.